A single sample gave rise to the 26 T cell receptor beta chains below, sequenced in a study of shared clonotypes between healthy human individuals. Method: immunoSEQ multiplex PCR; TCRdb's copy keeps in-frame clones and lacks some. The sample carries approximately 2.5 million clones, over 85% recorded once. Specimen: naive CD4+ T cells sorted from blood. The subset here: CD45RA+ positively selected. These TCRs come from a man aged 18-30 years in good health.

As for this clone: The sample carries other DNA sequences with the same CDR3. V usage is TRBV27 and J usage is TRBJ1-2; possible D gene TRBD1, 5 bases. CDR1 is MNHEY and CDR2 is SMNVEV in the germline V gene (reference sequence). The CDR3 has 13 amino acids. Trimming removed 0 bases from V and 8 bases from J, with 10 bases in between. The CDR3 DNA follows: TGTGCCAGCAGTTTATCAGGGGTGGGGGGCTACACCTTC. Protein sequence: CASSLSGVGGYTF.

The chain recombines TRBV5-1 with TRBJ2-5; the match to TRBD2 covers 13 bases. CDR1 and CDR2 from the germline V gene are SGHRS and YFSETQ. CDR3 length equals 17 residues. Trimming cost V 4 bases and J 1 base; bases outside gene matches: 7. CDR3 DNA sequence: TGCGCCAGCAGCGGCGGACGACTAGCGGGAGGCCAAGAGACCCAGTACTTC. Encoded protein: CASSGGRLAGGQETQYF.

V and J are TRBV9 and TRBJ2-7; D may match TRBD1 or TRBD2 (5 bases each). CDR1 and CDR2 (germline): SGDLS, YYNGEE. This CDR3 has 15 amino acids. V was trimmed by 3 bases and J by 0 bases, leaving 13 bases between them. The CDR3 region has the DNA TGTGCCAGCAGCGCGGGGCCGCAGCGCTCCTACGAGCAGTACTTC. This codes for CASSAGPQRSYEQYF.

This sequence joins TRBV18 and TRBJ1-4; D gene unclear. Trimming shortened V by 3 bases and J by 6 bases, and 8 bases separated the two germline ends. The germline CDR1 and CDR2 sequences are KGHSH and LQKENI. The CDR3 loop spans 13 amino acids. The CDR3 coding sequence is TGTGCCAGCTCACCGGGCAGTTATGAAAAACTGTTTTTT. The encoded protein is CASSPGSYEKLFF. Based on the CDR3 plus reference TRBV18 and TRBJ1-4, the full variable domain is NAGVMQNPRHLVRRRGQEARLRCSPMKGHSHVYWYRQLPEEGLKFMVYLQKENIIDESGMPKERFSAEFPKEGPSILRIQQVVRGDSAAYFCASSPGSYEKLFFGSGTQLSVL.

This chain connects TRBV6-1 to TRBJ1-2; D not certain. The CDR3 runs 11 residues. Looked up from germline, CDR1 is MNHNS and CDR2 is SASEGT. V dropped 6 bases and J dropped 8 bases, with 10 bases sitting between them. For the CDR3, the DNA is TGTGCCAGCAGAAACCTCGGGGGCTACACCTTC. It translates to CASRNLGGYTF.

The genes are TRBV6-1 and TRBJ2-7, with D maybe TRBD1 (6 bases). The CDR3 is made up of 14 amino acids. CDR1 is MNHNS, CDR2 SASEGT, per germline. The V and J ends lost 2 bases and 6 bases respectively, with 14 bases between them. CDR3 DNA: TGTGCCAGCAGTGAATCCGTGACAGGCTCCGAGCAGTACTTC. It encodes CASSESVTGSEQYF.

The chain recombines TRBV5-1 with TRBJ1-1; 10 bases match TRBD1. The V gene's germline CDR1 is SGHRS and CDR2 YFSETQ. The CDR3 runs to 14 residues. The ends lost 4 bases at V and 4 bases at J; junction bases unmatched: 4. In nucleotides, the CDR3 is TGCGCCAGCAGCGAGGGACAGGGGTCCACTGAAGCTTTCTTT. Translating gives CASSEGQGSTEAFF.

V usage is TRBV7-2 and J usage is TRBJ2-7, with 11 bases aligning to TRBD2. J was trimmed by 3 bases and V by 5 bases; bases with no gene match: 9. The CDR3 consists of 16 residues. Germline V gives CDR1 SGHTA, CDR2 FQGNSA. Written as DNA, the CDR3 is TGTGCCAGCAGCCCCATAGGTAGCGGGGGGGGCTACGAGCAGTACTTC. Its translation is CASSPIGSGGGYEQYF.

The CDR3 DNA sequence: TGTGCCAGCAGCGACGGGACTTCACTCCTCGGCCTTGAAGCTTTCTTT. Encoded protein: CASSDGTSLLGLEAFF. This rearrangement joins TRBV7-9 to TRBJ1-1; tentatively, D is TRBD1 (5 bases). V lost 5 bases and J 7 bases, leaving 23 bases between the germline ends. From germline, CDR1 is SEHNR and CDR2 FQNEAQ (reference sequence). This CDR3 contains 16 residues.

The chain uses TRBV27 and TRBJ2-3; possible D gene TRBD1, 6 bases. V was pared by 5 bases and J by 5 bases, with 14 bases between. This CDR3 has 14 residues. From germline, CDR1 is MNHEY and CDR2 SMNVEV (reference sequence). The CDR3 protein is CASSPGQSGDTQYF. The CDR3 DNA is TGTGCCAGCAGTCCCGGACAGAGCGGAGATACGCAGTATTTT.

The chain is built from TRBV25-1 and TRBJ2-1; 10 nucleotides agree with TRBD2. The CDR3 consists of 17 residues. Germline V gene sequence: CDR1 MGHDK, CDR2 SYGVNS. V was clipped by 4 bases and J by 12 bases; unmatched bases: 18. CDR3 DNA: TGTGCCAGCAGTGGATTATTAAGTGCAGCGGGGGGGGATACGCAGTTCTTC. It codes for CASSGLLSAAGGDTQFF. The entire variable domain, with the rest obtained from reference TRBV25-1 and TRBJ2-1, is as follows: EADIYQTPRYLVIGTGKKITLECSQTMGHDKMYWYQQDPGMELHLIHYSYGVNSTEKGDLSSESTVSRIRTEHFPLTLESARPSHTSQYLCASSGLLSAAGGDTQFFGPGTRLTVL.

The chain employs TRBV9 and TRBJ2-5; D may be TRBD2 (5 bases). The CDR3 totals 13 residues. Trimming pared 4 bases from V and 1 base from J, leaving 8 bases between. Germline assignment: CDR1 SGDLS and CDR2 YYNGEE. The CDR3 sequence is CASSYGLQETQYF. The CDR3 DNA follows: TGTGCCAGCAGCTACGGACTCCAAGAGACCCAGTACTTC.

The chain carries TRBV10-3 and TRBJ2-3; D assignment may be TRBD1 or TRBD2 (5 bases each). Looked up from germline, CDR1 is ENHRY and CDR2 is SYGVKD. The CDR3 is 16 amino acids. Between the trimmed V and J ends, which lost 4 bases and 0 bases, there was a span of 14 bases. Here the CDR3 DNA reads TGTGCCATCAGTGCCGGTGGGGGTCCAAGCACAGATACGCAGTATTTT. As protein: CAISAGGGPSTDTQYF.

The V gene is TRBV18, the J gene TRBJ1-6; no clear D gene. The V gene lost 2 bases and the J gene lost 10 bases, with 12 bases spanning the gap. This CDR3 comprises 14 residues. Germline V CDR1 and CDR2: KGHSH, LQKENI. CDR3 DNA sequence: TGTGCCAGCTCACCAGAGGGAGTACGCTCACCCCTCCACTTT. Translated, it gives CASSPEGVRSPLHF.

The chain carries TRBV5-7 and TRBJ2-2; D is ambiguous. TRBV5-7 is filed as an ORF, its function uncertain. The length of the CDR3 is 14 residues. V was clipped by 2 bases and J by 1 base, with 6 bases between them. The DNA of the CDR3 is TGTGCCAGCAGCTTTTGGGTGAACACCGGGGAGCTGTTTTTT. This encodes CASSFWVNTGELFF.

The chain employs TRBV18 and TRBJ2-5, with D possibly matching TRBD1 (5 bases). This CDR3 region has 13 residues. Germline CDR1 is KGHSH and CDR2 is LQKENI. V was shortened by 5 bases and J by 4 bases, with 11 bases between the two germline ends. CDR3 sequence (DNA): TGTGCCAGCTCAACCTCAGGGCTAGAGACCCAGTACTTC. Amino acids: CASSTSGLETQYF.

The chain recombines TRBV2 with TRBJ1-6; 10 nucleotides match TRBD1. Per the germline V gene, CDR1 is SNHLY and CDR2 is FYNNEI. The CDR3 is made up of 14 amino acids. V gave up 7 bases and J gave up 10 bases; unmatched junction bases: 7. The chain's CDR3 is CASNGGQGPSPLHF. The DNA of the CDR3 is TGTGCCAGCAATGGGGGACAGGGGCCATCACCCCTCCACTTT.

The chain uses TRBV6-1 and TRBJ2-4; D is undetermined. V lost 7 bases to trimming and J lost 4 bases, with 11 bases between them. The germline V gene encodes CDR1 MNHNS and CDR2 SASEGT. The CDR3 totals 13 residues. CDR3 coding DNA: TGTGCCAGCACCCCCAACGATAAAAACATTCAGTACTTC. This gives the protein CASTPNDKNIQYF.

The chain has TRBV19 and TRBJ2-7; TRBD1 aligns across 11 bases. With V trimmed by 8 bases and J by 3 bases, 0 bases remained unmatched. The CDR3 spans 12 residues. Germline-derived CDR1 and CDR2 are LNHDA and SQIVND (reference sequence). The CDR3 sequence: CASGTGGYEQYF. DNA of the CDR3: TGTGCCAGTGGGACAGGGGGCTACGAGCAGTACTTC.

Turning to this clone: The same CDR3 can be traced to other DNA sequences in this sample. The chain is built from TRBV7-2 and TRBJ2-3; weak D call: TRBD2 (6 bases). CDR1 SGHTA and CDR2 FQGNSA come from the germline V gene. CDR3 length: 13 amino acids. V lost 3 bases, J lost 6 bases, and 10 bases lay in between. Here the CDR3 DNA reads TGTGCCAGCAGCTTGCGGCTAGCGGATACGCAGTATTTT. This gives the protein CASSLRLADTQYF.

This clone was observed a single time. The CDR3: CASSLGLAGGVKVETQYF. The CDR3 region has the DNA TGCGCCAGCAGCTTGGGACTAGCGGGGGGCGTAAAGGTGGAGACCCAGTACTTC. The chain joins TRBV5-1 to TRBJ2-5; 13 bases line up with TRBD2. This CDR3 has 18 amino acids. Germline CDR1 reads SGHRS; CDR2 reads YFSETQ. V trimming: 0 bases; J trimming: 5 bases; junction bases outside the gene matches: 10.

This clone is a singleton in its sample. The V gene is TRBV18, the J gene TRBJ2-2; 7 bases align to TRBD1. V was clipped by 6 bases and J by 4 bases; unmatched bases: 8. Germline-derived CDR1 and CDR2 are KGHSH and LQKENI. This CDR3 comprises 15 residues. As DNA, the CDR3 is TGTGCCAGCTCGCGACAGGGAGACTCCACCGGGGAGCTGTTTTTT. Amino acid sequence: CASSRQGDSTGELFF.

The gene calls are TRBV5-1 and TRBJ1-6; D remains ambiguous. The CDR3 is 15 residues long. The germline V and J ends were trimmed by 0 bases and 7 bases, with 11 bases remaining between them. From germline, CDR1 is SGHRS and CDR2 YFSETQ. The CDR3 region has the DNA TGCGCCAGCAGCTTGGAGGCAGCAACCAATTCACCCCTCCACTTT. Translated, it gives CASSLEAATNSPLHF.

The gene calls are TRBV7-9 and TRBJ1-1; 7 nucleotides line up with TRBD1. The germline CDR1 and CDR2 sequences are SEHNR and FQNEAQ (reference sequence). This CDR3 has 15 residues. Trimming cost V 4 bases and J 1 base; bases outside gene matches: 6. The CDR3 sequence is CASSSDRVTNTEAFF. CDR3 in DNA: TGTGCCAGCAGCTCTGACAGGGTAACGAACACTGAAGCTTTCTTT. The full variable domain, rest sourced from reference TRBV7-9 and TRBJ1-1, is DTGVSQNPRHKITKRGQNVTFRCDPISEHNRLYWYRQTLGQGPEFLTYFQNEAQLEKSRLLSDRFSAERPKGSFSTLEIQRTEQGDSAMYLCASSSDRVTNTEAFFGQGTRLTVV.

The chain is built from TRBV23-1 and TRBJ2-3; 8 bases map to TRBD1. TRBV23-1 is recorded as an ORF, its role being uncertain. Trimming removed 8 bases from V and 1 base from J; junction bases left unmatched: 5. The CDR3 is made up of 14 amino acids. The CDR3 sequence: CASPRGLRTDTQYF. The DNA of the CDR3 is TGCGCCAGCCCCAGGGGGCTCCGCACAGATACGCAGTATTTT.

The rearrangement links TRBV19 to TRBJ2-5; TRBD1 might be the D (5 bases). The CDR3 runs 15 residues. V was cut by 1 base and J by 5 bases, with 14 bases left in between. The germline CDR1 and CDR2 sequences are LNHDA and SQIVND (reference sequence). CDR3 sequence reads: CASSIGQGNFETQYF. CDR3 sequence (DNA): TGTGCCAGTAGTATAGGTCAGGGAAATTTCGAGACCCAGTACTTC.